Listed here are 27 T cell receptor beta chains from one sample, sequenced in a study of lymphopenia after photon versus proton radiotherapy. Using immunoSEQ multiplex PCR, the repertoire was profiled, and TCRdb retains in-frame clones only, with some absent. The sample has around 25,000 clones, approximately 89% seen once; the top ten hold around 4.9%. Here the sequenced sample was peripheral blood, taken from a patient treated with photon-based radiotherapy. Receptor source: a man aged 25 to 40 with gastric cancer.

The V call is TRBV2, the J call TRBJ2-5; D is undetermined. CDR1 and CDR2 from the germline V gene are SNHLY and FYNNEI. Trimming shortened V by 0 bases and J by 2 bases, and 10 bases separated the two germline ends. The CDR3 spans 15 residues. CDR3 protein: CASSEATSEQETQYF. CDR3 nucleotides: TGTGCCAGCAGTGAAGCAACAAGCGAACAAGAGACCCAGTACTTC. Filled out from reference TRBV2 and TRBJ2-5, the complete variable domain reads EPEVTQTPSHQVTQMGQEVILRCVPISNHLYFYWYRQILGQKVEFLVSFYNNEISEKSEIFDDQFSVERPDGSNFTLKIRSTKLEDSAMYFCASSEATSEQETQYFGPGTRLLVL.

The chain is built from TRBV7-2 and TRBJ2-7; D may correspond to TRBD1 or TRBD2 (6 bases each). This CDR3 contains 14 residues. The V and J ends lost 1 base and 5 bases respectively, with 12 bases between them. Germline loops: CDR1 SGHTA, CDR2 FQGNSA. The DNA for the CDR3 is TGTGCCAGCAGCTTAGATCGGGGGCGCGACGAGCAGTACTTC. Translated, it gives CASSLDRGRDEQYF.

The CDR3 sequence is CASSAFTDTQYF. The CDR3 bases are TGTGCCAGCAGCGCCTTCACAGATACGCAGTATTTT. The V and J genes are TRBV9 and TRBJ2-3; D remains unclear. The CDR3 is 12 residues long. Trimming pared 3 bases from V and 2 bases from J, leaving 4 bases between. CDR1 and CDR2 (germline): SGDLS, YYNGEE.

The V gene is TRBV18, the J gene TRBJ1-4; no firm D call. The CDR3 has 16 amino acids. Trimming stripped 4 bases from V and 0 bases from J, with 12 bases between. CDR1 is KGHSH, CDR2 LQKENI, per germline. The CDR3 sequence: CASSHQEKATNEKLFF. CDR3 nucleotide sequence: TGTGCCAGCTCACATCAAGAAAAAGCAACTAATGAAAAACTGTTTTTT. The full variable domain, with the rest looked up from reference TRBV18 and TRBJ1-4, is NAGVMQNPRHLVRRRGQEARLRCSPMKGHSHVYWYRQLPEEGLKFMVYLQKENIIDESGMPKERFSAEFPKEGPSILRIQQVVRGDSAAYFCASSHQEKATNEKLFFGSGTQLSVL.

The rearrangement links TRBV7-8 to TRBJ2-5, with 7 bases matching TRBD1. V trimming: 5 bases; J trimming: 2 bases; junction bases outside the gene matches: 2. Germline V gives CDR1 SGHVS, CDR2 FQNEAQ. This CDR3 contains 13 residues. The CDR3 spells CASSVDRQETQYF. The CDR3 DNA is TGTGCCAGCAGCGTGGACAGGCAAGAGACCCAGTACTTC.

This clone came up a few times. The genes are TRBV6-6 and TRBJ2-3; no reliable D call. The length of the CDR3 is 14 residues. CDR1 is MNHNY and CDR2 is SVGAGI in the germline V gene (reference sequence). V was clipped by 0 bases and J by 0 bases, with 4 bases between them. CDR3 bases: TGTGCCAGCAGTTACTCCGGCAGCACAGATACGCAGTATTTT. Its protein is CASSYSGSTDTQYF.

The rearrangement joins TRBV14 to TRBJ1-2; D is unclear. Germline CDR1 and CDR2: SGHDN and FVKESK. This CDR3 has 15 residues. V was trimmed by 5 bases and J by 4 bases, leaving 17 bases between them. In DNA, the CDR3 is TGTGCCAGCAGCTTTGCGACGGGAAAGACCTATGGCTACACCTTC. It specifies CASSFATGKTYGYTF.

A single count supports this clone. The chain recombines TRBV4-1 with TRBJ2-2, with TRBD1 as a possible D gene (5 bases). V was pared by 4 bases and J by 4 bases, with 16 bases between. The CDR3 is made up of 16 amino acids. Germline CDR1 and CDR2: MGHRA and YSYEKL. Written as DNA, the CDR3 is TGCGCCAGCAGCCCAAGCCACCAGGGATCCACCGGGGAGCTGTTTTTT. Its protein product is CASSPSHQGSTGELFF.

This CDR3 reads CASSLTGGGITDTQYF. CDR3 bases: TGTGCCAGCAGCTTGACGGGCGGGGGAATCACAGATACGCAGTATTTT. The V gene is TRBV5-6, the J gene TRBJ2-3; 7 bases align to TRBD2. V lost 1 base to trimming and J lost 2 bases; unmatched junction nucleotides: 7. The V gene's germline CDR1 is SGHDT and CDR2 YYEEEE. This CDR3 comprises 16 residues.

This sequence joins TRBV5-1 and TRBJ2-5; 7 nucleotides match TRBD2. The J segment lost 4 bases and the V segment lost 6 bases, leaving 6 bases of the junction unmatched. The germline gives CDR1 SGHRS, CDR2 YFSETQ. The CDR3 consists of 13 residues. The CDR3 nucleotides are TGCGCCAGCAAGGGGTCGGGGGGAGAGACCCAGTACTTC. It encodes CASKGSGGETQYF.

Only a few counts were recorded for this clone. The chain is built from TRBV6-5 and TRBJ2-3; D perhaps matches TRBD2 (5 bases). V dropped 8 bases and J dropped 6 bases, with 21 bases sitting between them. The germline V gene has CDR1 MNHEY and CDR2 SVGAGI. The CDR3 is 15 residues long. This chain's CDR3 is CASRLAGEPWDTQYF. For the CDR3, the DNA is TGTGCCAGCCGCCTGGCGGGCGAGCCATGGGATACGCAGTATTTT.

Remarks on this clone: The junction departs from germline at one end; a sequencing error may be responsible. This chain's CDR3 is CASSARLAGEGGTQYF. The DNA for the CDR3 is TGTGCCAGCAGTGCCCGACTAGCGGGAGAGGGGGGGACCCAGTACTTC. V gene TRBV10-3 combines with J gene TRBJ2-5; TRBD2 matches 12 bases. This CDR3 region has 16 residues. Germline loops: CDR1 ENHRY, CDR2 SYGVKD.

The CDR3 nucleotides are TGTGCCAGCAGTTCTCTTCTGGAGACCACTAACTATGGCTACACCTTC. Protein sequence: CASSSLLETTNYGYTF. This rearrangement joins TRBV28 to TRBJ1-2; D gene ambiguous. V was pared by 4 bases and J by 0 bases, with 15 bases between. The germline gives CDR1 MDHEN, CDR2 SYDVKM. This CDR3 region has 16 residues.

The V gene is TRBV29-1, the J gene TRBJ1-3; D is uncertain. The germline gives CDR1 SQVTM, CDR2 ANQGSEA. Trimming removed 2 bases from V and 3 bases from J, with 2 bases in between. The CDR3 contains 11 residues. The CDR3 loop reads CSVENGNTIYF. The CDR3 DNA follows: TGCAGCGTTGAAAATGGAAACACCATATATTTT.

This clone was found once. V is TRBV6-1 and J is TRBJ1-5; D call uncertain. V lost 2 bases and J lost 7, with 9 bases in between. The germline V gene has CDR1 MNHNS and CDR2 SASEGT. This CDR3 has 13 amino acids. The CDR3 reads CASSETGGQPQHF. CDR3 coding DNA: TGTGCCAGCAGTGAAACCGGCGGGCAGCCCCAGCATTTT.

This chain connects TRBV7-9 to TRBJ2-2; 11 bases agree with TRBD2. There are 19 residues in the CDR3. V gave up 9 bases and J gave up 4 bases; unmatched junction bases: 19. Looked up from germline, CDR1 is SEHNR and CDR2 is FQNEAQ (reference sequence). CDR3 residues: CARGWADLAGGFSTGELFF. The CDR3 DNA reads TGTGCCAGGGGATGGGCCGACTTAGCGGGAGGGTTTAGCACCGGGGAGCTGTTTTTT.

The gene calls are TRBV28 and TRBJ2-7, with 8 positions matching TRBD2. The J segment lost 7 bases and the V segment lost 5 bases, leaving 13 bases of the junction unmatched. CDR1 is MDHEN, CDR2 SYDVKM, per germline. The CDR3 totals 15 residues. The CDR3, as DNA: TGTGCCAGCAGTCAGGGCGGGGGGCGCGGCGTTGAGCAGTACTTC. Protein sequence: CASSQGGGRGVEQYF.

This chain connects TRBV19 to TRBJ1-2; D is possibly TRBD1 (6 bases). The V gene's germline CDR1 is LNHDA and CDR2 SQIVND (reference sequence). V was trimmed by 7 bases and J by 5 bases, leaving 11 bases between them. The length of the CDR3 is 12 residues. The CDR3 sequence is CASIGGGYGYTF. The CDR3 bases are TGTGCCAGTATTGGAGGGGGTTATGGCTACACCTTC.

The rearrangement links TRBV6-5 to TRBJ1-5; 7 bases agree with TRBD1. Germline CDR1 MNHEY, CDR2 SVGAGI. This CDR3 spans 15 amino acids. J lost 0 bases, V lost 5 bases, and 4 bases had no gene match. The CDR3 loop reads CASSPGQYSNQPQHF. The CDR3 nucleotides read TGTGCCAGCAGTCCGGGACAGTATAGCAATCAGCCCCAGCATTTT.

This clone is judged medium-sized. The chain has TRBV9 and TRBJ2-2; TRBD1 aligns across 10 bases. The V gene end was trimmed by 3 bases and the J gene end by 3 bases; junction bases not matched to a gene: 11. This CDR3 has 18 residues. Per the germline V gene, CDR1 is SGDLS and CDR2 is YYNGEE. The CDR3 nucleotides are TGTGCCAGCAGCGCGCGGGACAGGGGAGGCTTCGACACCGGGGAGCTGTTTTTT. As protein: CASSARDRGGFDTGELFF. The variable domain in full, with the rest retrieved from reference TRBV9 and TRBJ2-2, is DSGVTQTPKHLITATGQRVTLRCSPRSGDLSVYWYQQSLDQGLQFLIQYYNGEERAKGNILERFSAQQFPDLHSELNLSSLELGDSALYFCASSARDRGGFDTGELFFGEGSRLTVL.

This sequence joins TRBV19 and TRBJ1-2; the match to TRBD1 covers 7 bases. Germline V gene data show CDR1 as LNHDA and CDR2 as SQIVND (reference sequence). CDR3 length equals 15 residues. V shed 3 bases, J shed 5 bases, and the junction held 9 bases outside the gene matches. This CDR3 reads CASSIPIGTAYGYTF. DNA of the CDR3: TGTGCCAGTAGTATTCCCATCGGGACAGCTTATGGCTACACCTTC.

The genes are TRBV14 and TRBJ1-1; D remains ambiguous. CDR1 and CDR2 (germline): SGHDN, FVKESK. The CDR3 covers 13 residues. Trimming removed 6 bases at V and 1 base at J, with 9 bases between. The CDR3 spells CASSSDSNTEAFF. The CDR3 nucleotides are TGTGCCAGCAGTTCGGACTCGAACACTGAAGCTTTCTTT.

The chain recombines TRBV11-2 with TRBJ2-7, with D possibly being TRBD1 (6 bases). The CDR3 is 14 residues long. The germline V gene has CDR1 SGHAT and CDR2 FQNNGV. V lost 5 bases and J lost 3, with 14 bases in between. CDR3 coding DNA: TGTGCCAGCAGCGCCAGGGGAAACCACTACGAGCAGTACTTC. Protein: CASSARGNHYEQYF.

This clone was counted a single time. The CDR3 DNA reads as TGTGCCAGCAGTTACTCAGGGACCGCGGGCTACGAGCAGTACTTC. Translated, it gives CASSYSGTAGYEQYF. The chain has TRBV6-5 and TRBJ2-7; D possibly matches TRBD1 or TRBD2 (5 bases each). This CDR3 has 15 amino acids. Germline-derived CDR1 and CDR2 are MNHEY and SVGAGI. V lost 0 bases to trimming and J lost 3 bases, with 12 bases between them.

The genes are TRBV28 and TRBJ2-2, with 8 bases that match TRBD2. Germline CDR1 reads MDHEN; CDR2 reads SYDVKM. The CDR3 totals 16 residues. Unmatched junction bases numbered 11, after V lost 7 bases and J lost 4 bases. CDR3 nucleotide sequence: TGTGCCAGCAAGGGAGCGGGAGCGAGTATCACCGGGGAGCTGTTTTTT. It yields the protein CASKGAGASITGELFF. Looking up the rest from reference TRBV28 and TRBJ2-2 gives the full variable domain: DVKVTQSSRYLVKRTGEKVFLECVQDMDHENMFWYRQDPGLGLRLIYFSYDVKMKEKGDIPEGYSVSREKKERFSLILESASTNQTSMYLCASKGAGASITGELFFGEGSRLTVL.

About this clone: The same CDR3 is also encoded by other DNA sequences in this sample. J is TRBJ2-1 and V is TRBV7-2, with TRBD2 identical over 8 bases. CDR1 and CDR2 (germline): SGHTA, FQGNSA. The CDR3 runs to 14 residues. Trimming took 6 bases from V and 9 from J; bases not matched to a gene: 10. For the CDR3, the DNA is TGTGCCAGCAGTCCCGGCGGGAGGCGAGGTGAGCAGTTCTTC. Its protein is CASSPGGRRGEQFF.

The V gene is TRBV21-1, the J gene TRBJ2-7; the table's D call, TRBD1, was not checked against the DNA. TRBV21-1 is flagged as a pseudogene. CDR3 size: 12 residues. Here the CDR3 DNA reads TGTGCCAGCAGCAAAGCGACAGAGGAGCAGTACTTC. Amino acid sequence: CASSKATEEQYF.